A single sample gave rise to the 16 T cell receptor beta chains below, sequenced in a study of blood T cell repertoires in COVID-19. The table came from immunoSEQ multiplex PCR; TCRdb's copy has only in-frame clones and leaves some out. The sample shows hundreds of thousands of clones, over 80% of them seen only once. The source material was peripheral blood. The origin of the receptors is a woman in her forties who had recovered from COVID-19.

This clone was recorded once. The V gene is TRBV7-8, the J gene TRBJ2-2, with 8 bases that match TRBD2. CDR3 length equals 16 residues. J lost 4 bases, V lost 5 bases, and 9 bases had no gene match. Germline lookup yields CDR1 SGHVS and CDR2 FQNEAQ. The CDR3 DNA reads TGTGCCAGCAGCCTTTTTGAGCGGGGGACCACCGGGGAGCTGTTTTTT. Protein sequence: CASSLFERGTTGELFF.

The chain is built from TRBV24-1 and TRBJ2-5, with 7 positions matching TRBD2. V dropped 5 bases and J dropped 4; count of bases not matched to a gene: 9. The CDR3 extends over 15 amino acids. CDR1 is KGHDR and CDR2 is SFDVKD in the germline V gene. For the CDR3, the DNA is TGTGCCACCAGTGCCCCTGGCGGGGAGGGAGAGACCCAGTACTTC. It yields the protein CATSAPGGEGETQYF.

The chain joins TRBV18 to TRBJ1-3; a possible D gene is TRBD1 (5 bases). V lost 4 bases to trimming and J lost 0 bases, with 10 bases between them. Germline V lookup: CDR1 KGHSH, CDR2 LQKENI. The CDR3 spans 15 residues. The CDR3 spells CASSRDSNSGNTIYF. CDR3 in DNA: TGTGCCAGCTCACGTGACAGTAACTCTGGAAACACCATATATTTT.

The chain couples TRBV3-1 (or the pseudogene TRBV3-2) to TRBJ1-2; possible D gene TRBD1, 5 bases. The CDR3 covers 16 residues. Germline V gives CDR1 LGHDT, CDR2 YNNKEL (reference sequence). V lost 1 base and J lost 5, with 17 bases in between. CDR3 region: CASSQGGAGGGYGYTF. CDR3 sequence (DNA): TGTGCCAGCAGCCAAGGTGGGGCCGGCGGGGGGTATGGCTACACCTTC.

The rearrangement links TRBV9 to TRBJ2-1; 7 bases align to TRBD2. The junction had 12 bases not matched to a gene; V was cut back by 10 bases and J by 2 bases. Germline-derived CDR1 and CDR2 are SGDLS and YYNGEE. The CDR3 contains 15 residues. CDR3 bases: TGTGCCTCGGCCCAGCGGGGAGGTACCTACAATGAGCAGTTCTTC. This translates into CASAQRGGTYNEQFF.

This chain joins TRBV7-2 and TRBJ2-1; D is unclear. Germline V gene sequence: CDR1 SGHTA, CDR2 FQGNSA. The CDR3 loop spans 13 amino acids. Trimming left V 1 base short and J 7 bases short, with 8 bases between. CDR3 loop: CASSLVRLNEQFF. As DNA, the CDR3 is TGTGCCAGCAGCTTAGTGAGGTTGAATGAGCAGTTCTTC. Supplemented by reference TRBV7-2 and TRBJ2-1, the full variable domain reads GAGVSQSPSNKVTEKGKDVELRCDPISGHTALYWYRQSLGQGLEFLIYFQGNSAPDKSGLPSDRFSAERTGGSVSTLTIQRTQQEDSAVYLCASSLVRLNEQFFGPGTRLTVL.

The chain is built from TRBV27 and TRBJ1-1, with a tentative D call TRBD1 (5 bases). The CDR3 length is 11 residues. Germline CDR1 MNHEY, CDR2 SMNVEV (reference sequence). Trimming left V 8 bases short and J 5 bases short, with 9 bases between. This CDR3 is CASGAGTEAFF. The CDR3 nucleotides are TGTGCCAGCGGGGCAGGGACTGAAGCTTTCTTT.

The chain uses TRBV15 and TRBJ2-3, with D unresolved. In germline, CDR1 is LNHNV, CDR2 YYDKDF (reference sequence). Trimming shortened V by 6 bases and J by 2 bases, and 12 bases separated the two germline ends. The CDR3 is 14 amino acids. CDR3 residues: CATRKQASTDTQYF. In DNA, the CDR3 is TGTGCCACCAGGAAGCAGGCCTCCACAGATACGCAGTATTTT.

The rearrangement joins TRBV4-1 to TRBJ2-3; 9 positions agree with TRBD2. Germline V lookup: CDR1 MGHRA, CDR2 YSYEKL. The V segment lost 1 base and the J segment 7 bases; nucleotides outside the gene matches: 9. There are 16 residues in the CDR3. CDR3 protein: CASSQVGGGGAYTQYF. CDR3 DNA: TGCGCCAGCAGCCAAGTAGGGGGCGGGGGGGCATATACGCAGTATTTT.

This chain connects TRBV10-3 to TRBJ2-2; D not resolved. CDR3 size: 12 residues. The germline gives CDR1 ENHRY, CDR2 SYGVKD. V gave up 7 bases and J gave up 6 bases, with 9 bases separating them. CDR3 DNA sequence: TGTGCCATCAACAGCCCTCCCGGGGAGCTGTTTTTT. As protein: CAINSPPGELFF.

The genes are TRBV5-1 and TRBJ1-1; D remains ambiguous. This CDR3 spans 12 amino acids. V was shortened by 6 bases and J by 1 base, with 7 bases between the two germline ends. Germline V lookup: CDR1 SGHRS, CDR2 YFSETQ. The DNA for the CDR3 is TGCGCCAGCACGGCGGGGAACACTGAAGCTTTCTTT. Amino acids: CASTAGNTEAFF.

CDR3 region: CASRMKGQGRYEQYF. CDR3 nucleotides: TGTGCCAGCAGAATGAAGGGACAGGGGCGCTACGAGCAGTACTTC. The rearrangement links TRBV2 to TRBJ2-7, with 10 bases aligning to TRBD1. Germline assignment: CDR1 SNHLY and CDR2 FYNNEI. J was trimmed by 3 bases and V by 6 bases; bases with no gene match: 8. This CDR3 is built from 15 residues.

The genes are TRBV7-9 and TRBJ1-1; tentatively, D is TRBD1 (5 bases). V lost 8 bases to trimming and J lost 4 bases, with 14 bases between them. The CDR3 is 13 residues long. Germline assignment: CDR1 SEHNR and CDR2 FQNEAQ (reference sequence). For the CDR3, the DNA is TGTGCCAGCCTCTATGTGGGGGGCACTGAAGCTTTCTTT. This sequence encodes CASLYVGGTEAFF.

This clone was seen just once. The genes are TRBV5-1 and TRBJ2-3; 9 bases fit TRBD2. Looked up from germline, CDR1 is SGHRS and CDR2 is YFSETQ. This CDR3 is 18 amino acids long. The trim removed 0 bases at V and 6 bases at J, leaving 14 bases unmatched. The CDR3 is CASSLALAGANWGDTQYF. The CDR3 coding sequence is TGCGCCAGCAGCTTGGCGTTAGCGGGGGCAAACTGGGGGGATACGCAGTATTTT.

This rearrangement joins TRBV3-1 (or the pseudogene TRBV3-2) to TRBJ2-7, with D perhaps TRBD1 (6 bases). CDR1 is LGHDT and CDR2 is YNNKEL in the germline V gene (reference sequence). This CDR3 spans 15 amino acids. Trimming removed 8 bases at V and 0 bases at J, with 17 bases between. In DNA form, the CDR3 reads TGTGCCAGCGCCCCCGGACAGCCGAGCTCCTACGAGCAGTACTTC. Translation gives CASAPGQPSSYEQYF.

The gene calls are TRBV9 and TRBJ2-3; D may be TRBD1 (5 bases). Germline V lookup: CDR1 SGDLS, CDR2 YYNGEE. Trimming removed 3 bases at V and 0 bases at J, with 8 bases between. This CDR3 contains 14 residues. The CDR3 DNA follows: TGTGCCAGCAGCGCCCGACAGAGCACAGATACGCAGTATTTT. Translation gives CASSARQSTDTQYF.